This TCR beta chain was observed in a study of regulatory T cells in long-lasting Graves disease. Study-level results: Whereas 966 public clonotypes were shared by new patients, persistent patients shared more, at roughly 3,000.

This clonotype was seen a handful of times. The antigen is unknown. As to time point: newly diagnosed GD, antithyroid drugs for less than 3 months. Making the TCR library involved RNA that had been extracted from PBMCs. Graves' disease diagnoses followed American Thyroid Association guidelines. A peripheral blood sample, 8.5 to 9 milliliters in volume, was drawn into EDTA tubes. Germline values: CDR1 ENHRY, CDR2 SYGVKD. The CDR3 sequence is 15 residues long. Trimming removed 2 bases from V and 2 bases from J, with 12 bases in between. CDR3-region Arm-PCR and iRepertoire HTBI primers produced the TCR beta libraries. TCRdb re-derived calls from the multiplex PCR reads in MiXCR, one entry per CDR3 protein. This sample yields fewer than 550,000 distinct CDR3 sequences, of which 15% to 20% are seen a single time; just under 25% belongs to the top ten. These records were also assigned to another study, of T cells in Graves' hyperthyroidism and ophthalmopathy. According to that study: Researchers ran a first-round RT-PCR on the TCR CDR3 using the HTBI primer set.

The specimen comprised peripheral blood mononuclear cells (PBMCs), sampled at new diagnosis, from a patient treated with antithyroid drugs. The source of this sequence is a woman aged 35 to 60 with Graves disease. The chain has TRBV10-3 and TRBJ1-2; D is undetermined. CDR3 nucleotide sequence: TGTGCCATCAGTGAGGTATCTGGGCAAAACTATGGCTACACCTTC. Translated, it gives CAISEVSGQNYGYTF.